These 2 T cell receptor beta chains originate from one sample sequenced in a study of T-cell memory formation after mild COVID-19 (TCRdb year 2021). Library construction relied on 5' RACE. TCRdb lists the instrument as Illumina NovaSeq 6000. Using fastp at Q25 and MiXCR, TCRdb reprocessed the public reads and kept productive beta chains. Entries that share a CDR3 protein sequence are merged under the most common genes and DNA. The sample includes fewer than 350,000 distinct CDR3 sequences, with around a sixth observed a single time. The ten top clones hold approximately 20% of the sample. The material sequenced was PBMCs or a T cell subset sorted from them (not recorded which). These receptor sequences come from a man aged 18 to 30 who had mild COVID-19 (a few samples of this study predate the infection). The sample titles of this study are shuffled in the database, so cell type and time point are left out; the donor was told from shared clones.

The CDR3 is CASSIYGGGANVLTF. For the CDR3, the DNA is TGTGCCAGTAGTATATATGGAGGCGGGGCCAACGTCCTGACTTTC. This rearrangement joins TRBV19 to TRBJ2-6, with TRBD2 as a possible D gene (5 bases). Trimming removed 2 bases at V and 4 bases at J, with 9 bases between. The germline gives CDR1 LNHDA, CDR2 SQIVND (reference sequence). The length of the CDR3 is 15 residues. Combining the CDR3 with reference TRBV19 and TRBJ2-6 gives the whole variable domain DGGITQSPKYLFRKEGQNVTLSCEQNLNHDAMYWYRQDPGQGLRLIYYSQIVNDFQKGDIAEGYSVSREKKESFPLTVTSAQKNPTAFYLCASSIYGGGANVLTFGAGSRLTVL.

The chain has TRBV7-9 and TRBJ1-1; D gene unclear. This CDR3 has 16 amino acids. Germline V gene lookup returns CDR1 SEHNR and CDR2 FQNEAQ (reference sequence). The V end was cut by 5 bases, the J end by 0 bases, with 16 bases between. The CDR3 region is CASSPPRSVMNTEAFF. The CDR3 DNA follows: TGTGCCAGCAGCCCGCCTAGGTCAGTCATGAACACTGAAGCTTTCTTT.